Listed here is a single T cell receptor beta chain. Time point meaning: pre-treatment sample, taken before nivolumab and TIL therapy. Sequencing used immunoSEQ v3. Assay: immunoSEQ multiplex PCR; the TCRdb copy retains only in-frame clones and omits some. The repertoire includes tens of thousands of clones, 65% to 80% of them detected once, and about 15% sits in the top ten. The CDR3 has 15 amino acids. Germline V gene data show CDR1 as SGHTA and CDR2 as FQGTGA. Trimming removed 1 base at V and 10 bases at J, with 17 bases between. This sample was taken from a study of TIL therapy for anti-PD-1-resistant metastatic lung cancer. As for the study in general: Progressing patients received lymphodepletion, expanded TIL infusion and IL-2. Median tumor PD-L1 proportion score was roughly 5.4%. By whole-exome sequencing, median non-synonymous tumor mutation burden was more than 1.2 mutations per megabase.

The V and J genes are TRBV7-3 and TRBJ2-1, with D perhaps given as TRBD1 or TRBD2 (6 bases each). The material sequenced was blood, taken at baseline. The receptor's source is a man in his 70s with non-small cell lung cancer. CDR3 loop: CASSLNSGRQGEQFF. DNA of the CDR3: TGTGCCAGCAGCTTAAATTCGGGGAGGCAGGGGGAGCAGTTCTTC.